This T cell receptor (beta chain) comes out of a study of neurological immune-mediated disorders. MiXCR, run by TCRdb on the 5' RACE reads, gives a single entry per CDR3 protein. Among some 49,000 distinct CDR3 sequences listed, roughly 14% were seen once. This CDR3 contains 15 residues. Germline V gene sequence: CDR1 MNHEY, CDR2 SMNVEV (reference sequence). With 8 bases removed from V and 8 bases from J, the gap between germline ends came to 22 bases. As for time point: longitudinal time-point 2. Material: PBMCs. The chain joins TRBV27 to TRBJ2-1; D assignment may be TRBD1 or TRBD2 (5 bases each). This TCR was sampled from a male donor with HTLV-1-associated myelopathy (HAM/TSP). In DNA form, the CDR3 reads TGTGCCAGCCACTTAGAGGGGCGACCCTGGGATGAGCAGTTCTTC. It encodes CASHLEGRPWDEQFF.